These 10 T cell receptor beta chains originate from one sample sequenced in a study of T cell responses to AZD1222 COVID-19 vaccine. The method was immunoSEQ multiplex PCR; TCRdb's version includes in-frame clones alone and lacks a portion of them. The sample includes over 100,000 clones, roughly 90% of them seen just once. The sequenced sample was peripheral blood, obtained on day 0 of AZD1222 vaccination. Every receptor here comes from an adult in good health.

V gene TRBV28 combines with J gene TRBJ1-4; tentatively, D is TRBD1 (5 bases). Deletions cut 3 bases from V and 7 bases from J, with 12 bases between. The CDR3 is made up of 14 amino acids. Germline lookup yields CDR1 MDHEN and CDR2 SYDVKM. The CDR3 sequence is CASSLRGGFEKLFF. CDR3 sequence (DNA): TGTGCCAGCAGTTTGAGGGGAGGGTTTGAAAAACTGTTTTTT.

Note on this clone: Distinct nucleotide sequences in the sample also encode this CDR3. V is TRBV19 and J is TRBJ1-2; 8 bases agree with TRBD1. This CDR3 has 13 amino acids. With V trimmed by 4 bases and J by 7 bases, 5 bases remained unmatched. Germline V lookup: CDR1 LNHDA, CDR2 SQIVND (reference sequence). CDR3 sequence (DNA): TGTGCCAGTAGTACCAGGACAGGGTTTGGCTACACCTTC. This codes for CASSTRTGFGYTF.

Only a few counts were recorded for this clone. This rearrangement joins TRBV6-2 or TRBV6-3 to TRBJ2-1; D is unclear. The CDR3 covers 13 residues. Trimming took 4 bases from V and 2 from J, leaving 6 bases between them. From germline, CDR1 is MNHEY and CDR2 SVGEGT. The CDR3 DNA follows: TGTGCCAGCAGTTCCCCCCCCTACAATGAGCAGTTCTTC. It is translated as CASSSPPYNEQFF.

The chain uses TRBV5-1 and TRBJ2-2; 10 bases agree with TRBD1. The CDR3 sequence is 16 residues long. Germline CDR1 reads SGHRS; CDR2 reads YFSETQ. The V gene end was trimmed by 4 bases and the J gene end by 7 bases; junction bases not matched to a gene: 10. CDR3 amino acids: CASSLIMGQGNGELFF. The CDR3 DNA reads as TGCGCCAGCAGCCTCATTATGGGACAGGGGAACGGGGAGCTGTTTTTT.

The chain is built from TRBV5-6 and TRBJ2-3; either TRBD1 or TRBD2 may fit D (5 bases each). The germline V gene encodes CDR1 SGHDT and CDR2 YYEEEE. V lost 4 bases and J 1 base, leaving 16 bases between the germline ends. This CDR3 has 16 amino acids. The CDR3 is CASSLFGGQGTDTQYF. The CDR3, as DNA: TGTGCCAGCAGCCTCTTTGGGGGTCAGGGCACAGATACGCAGTATTTT.

The chain has TRBV7-9 and TRBJ2-5; the D gene could be TRBD1 or TRBD2 (5 bases each). Between the trimmed V and J ends, which lost 6 bases and 4 bases, there was a span of 9 bases. The CDR3 extends over 12 amino acids. Germline-derived CDR1 and CDR2 are SEHNR and FQNEAQ (reference sequence). The CDR3 reads CASRGVRETQYF. CDR3 nucleotide sequence: TGTGCCAGCAGGGGGGTCCGAGAGACCCAGTACTTC.

The chain recombines TRBV11-2 with TRBJ1-3; TRBD1 is a possible D gene (6 bases). Trimming took off 3 bases at V and 0 bases at J, with 9 bases between the two ends. This CDR3 has 15 amino acids. CDR1 is SGHAT, CDR2 FQNNGV, per germline. The CDR3 sequence: CASSFGQISGNTIYF. CDR3 coding DNA: TGTGCCAGCAGCTTCGGACAGATCTCTGGAAACACCATATATTTT. The variable domain in full, with the rest retrieved from reference TRBV11-2 and TRBJ1-3, is EAGVAQSPRYKIIEKRQSVAFWCNPISGHATLYWYQQILGQGPKLLIQFQNNGVVDDSQLPKDRFSAERLKGVDSTLKIQPAKLEDSAVYLCASSFGQISGNTIYFGEGSWLTVV.

This rearrangement joins TRBV29-1 to TRBJ1-2; the D is unclear. The germline V gene has CDR1 SQVTM and CDR2 ANQGSEA. The CDR3 covers 17 residues. Trimming cost V 0 bases and J 4 bases, with 21 bases left between them. CDR3 amino acids: CSVEDSLGTGFPYGYTF. DNA for the CDR3: TGCAGCGTTGAAGACTCCTTGGGAACGGGGTTTCCCTATGGCTACACCTTC.

This chain joins TRBV7-2 and TRBJ2-7; D is ambiguous. The CDR3 has 12 amino acids. V lost 4 bases and J 1 base, leaving 5 bases between the germline ends. Germline assignment: CDR1 SGHTA and CDR2 FQGNSA. DNA of the CDR3: TGTGCCAGCAGCTACTATTCCTACGAGCAGTACTTC. It is translated as CASSYYSYEQYF. Full variable domain (rest looked up from reference TRBV7-2 and TRBJ2-7): GAGVSQSPSNKVTEKGKDVELRCDPISGHTALYWYRQSLGQGLEFLIYFQGNSAPDKSGLPSDRFSAERTGGSVSTLTIQRTQQEDSAVYLCASSYYSYEQYFGPGTRLTVT.

The chain couples TRBV19 to TRBJ1-2; 7 bases align to TRBD1. This CDR3 comprises 18 residues. Unmatched junction bases numbered 12, after V lost 2 bases and J lost 0 bases. The germline V gene has CDR1 LNHDA and CDR2 SQIVND (reference sequence). CDR3 in amino acids: CASSIPTGQANSNYGYTF. The CDR3 DNA reads TGTGCCAGTAGTATACCCACTGGACAGGCAAACTCTAACTATGGCTACACCTTC.